Listed below are T cell receptor beta chains from one sample, sequenced in a study of CD8 T cell repertoires and HIV-1 epitope variants. Profiled with immunoSEQ multiplex PCR; TCRdb holds only in-frame clones, not every one. Of 5,500 to 6,500 clones listed, 65% to 70% are singletons. These TCRs' antigens remain unknown. The specimen was cultured CD8+ T cells derived from PBMCs. These TCRs come from a male donor with HIV. Each CDR3 is given with its conserved first and last residue. The D gene is left open where the match is weak. The size field is filled for only some rows; it gives once, few, many or a size class.

CDR3aa | CDR3nt | j_gene | d_gene | abundance | v_gene
CASSDRVYEQYF | TGTGCCAGCAGTGACAGGGTCTACGAGCAGTACTTC | TRBJ2-7 | - | - | TRBV25-1
CASSLGAGEILETQYF | TGTGCCAGCAGCTTAGGAGCGGGGGAGATACTAGAGACCCAGTACTTC | TRBJ2-5 | TRBD2 | once | TRBV7-2
CASSHYQGYEQYF | TGTGCCAGCAGCCATTACCAGGGCTACGAGCAGTACTTC | TRBJ2-7 | - | - | TRBV14
CASSHAMGDTEAFF | TGTGCCAGCAGCCATGCCATGGGTGACACTGAAGCTTTCTTT | TRBJ1-1 | - | few | TRBV7-6
CASSAWGGGGDTQYF | TGTGCCAGCAGTGCCTGGGGAGGAGGGGGGGATACGCAGTATTTT | TRBJ2-3 | - | - | TRBV27
CASSLEGYPLWGYTF | TGTGCCAGCAGTTTAGAAGGGTACCCACTTTGGGGCTACACCTTC | TRBJ1-2 | - | - | TRBV28
CASRLRWNTEAFF | TGTGCCAGCCGTCTCAGATGGAACACTGAAGCTTTCTTT | TRBJ1-1 | - | few | TRBV6-5
CASSLTTISNQPQHF | TGTGCCAGCAGTTTGACAACCATTAGCAATCAGCCCCAGCATTTT | TRBJ1-5 | - | - | TRBV5-8
CASSLAWVGEQFF | TGTGCCAGCAGCTTGGCCTGGGTAGGTGAGCAGTTCTTC | TRBJ2-1 | - | few | TRBV5-4
CASSLATGTLYNEQFF | TGTGCCAGCAGCTTAGCGACCGGGACACTCTACAATGAGCAGTTCTTC | TRBJ2-1 | - | once | TRBV7-9
CASSYGEYNEQFF | TGTGCCAGCAGTTACGGGGAATACAATGAGCAGTTCTTC | TRBJ2-1 | - | - | TRBV6-5
CASGQGDLAKNIQYF | TGTGCTAGTGGTCAGGGGGATTTAGCCAAAAACATTCAGTACTTC | TRBJ2-4 | TRBD1 | - | TRBV12-5
CATGLGEKLFF | TGTGCCACCGGGCTCGGGGAAAAACTGTTTTTT | TRBJ1-4 | - | - | TRBV6-6
CASSQVTGDTEAFF | TGCGCCAGCAGCCAAGTTACAGGGGACACTGAAGCTTTCTTT | TRBJ1-1 | TRBD1 | - | TRBV4-3
CATSRGGNQPQHF | TGTGCCACCAGCAGGGGAGGCAATCAGCCCCAGCATTTT | TRBJ1-5 | - | - | TRBV15
CASSLGDDRDRWMKRAFF | TGCGCCAGCAGCTTGGGCGACGACCGGGACAGGTGGATGAAGAGAGCTTTCTTT | TRBJ1-1 | TRBD1 | - | TRBV5-1
CASSSGRDSYEQYF | TGTGCCAGCAGCTCCGGGCGGGACAGCTACGAGCAGTACTTC | TRBJ2-7 | - | few | TRBV7-9
CASSQEASQRWNSPLHF | TGCGCCAGCAGCCAAGAAGCCTCCCAAAGGTGGAATTCACCCCTCCACTTT | TRBJ1-6 | - | - | TRBV4-1
CASSRATGIDGYTF | TGTGCCAGCAGCCGGGCCACAGGAATTGATGGCTACACCTTC | TRBJ1-2 | - | - | TRBV6-1
CASSPDPFPRGIGNEQFF | TGCGCCAGCAGCCCAGACCCCTTCCCACGGGGGATCGGCAATGAGCAGTTCTTC | TRBJ2-1 | - | few | TRBV4-3
CASSIVSGTDTQYF | TGTGCCAGTAGTATAGTTAGCGGCACAGATACGCAGTATTTT | TRBJ2-3 | - | - | TRBV19
CASSLDDSPLHF | TGTGCCAGCAGCTTGGACGATTCACCCCTCCACTTT | TRBJ1-6 | - | few | TRBV5-6
CASSLGGAKLFF | TGTGCCAGCAGCTTGGGAGGGGCAAAACTGTTTTTT | TRBJ1-4 | - | few | TRBV5-6
CASRAVPYEFYGYTF | TGTGCCAGCAGAGCGGTCCCTTACGAATTCTATGGCTACACCTTC | TRBJ1-2 | - | - | TRBV28
CASSQEGRQDRGNYGYTF | TGCGCCAGCAGCCAAGAGGGTAGGCAGGACAGGGGGAACTATGGCTACACCTTC | TRBJ1-2 | TRBD1 | - | TRBV4-1
CASSQTDTDSYEQYF | TGCGCCAGCAGCCAGACGGACACTGACTCCTACGAGCAGTACTTC | TRBJ2-7 | - | - | TRBV4-3
CASSSGTEGSLDYGYTF | TGTGCCAGCAGCTCCGGGACGGAAGGGTCCCTCGACTATGGCTACACCTTC | TRBJ1-2 | - | - | TRBV7-9
CASGSTSDSTQETQYF | TGTGCTAGTGGTTCCACCTCCGACAGTACCCAAGAGACCCAGTACTTC | TRBJ2-5 | - | - | TRBV12-5
CASSLEGSGSYEQYF | TGCGCCAGCAGCCTTGAAGGTAGCGGGAGTTACGAGCAGTACTTC | TRBJ2-7 | TRBD2 | few | TRBV4-1
CASSQGGGGVADTQYF | TGCGCCAGCAGCCAAGGGGGCGGGGGGGTGGCAGATACGCAGTATTTT | TRBJ2-3 | TRBD2 | - | TRBV4-3
CASSLVEQRTDTQYF | TGTGCCAGCAGCTTAGTTGAGCAGCGCACAGATACGCAGTATTTT | TRBJ2-3 | - | few | TRBV7-9
CASSPSYSNQPQHF | TGTGCCAGCAGCCCGAGCTATAGCAATCAGCCCCAGCATTTT | TRBJ1-5 | - | large | TRBV7-9
CASSLRSDSKNIQYF | TGTGCCAGCAGTTTACGGTCAGACAGCAAAAACATTCAGTACTTC | TRBJ2-4 | - | - | TRBV27
CASSPSSYEQYF | TGTGCCAGCAGCCCTAGCTCCTACGAGCAGTACTTC | TRBJ2-7 | - | - | TRBV2
CASSPGPYNEQFF | TGTGCCAGTAGTCCAGGGCCCTACAATGAGCAGTTCTTC | TRBJ2-1 | - | - | TRBV19
CASSPIRTGTEAFF | TGTGCCAGCAGTCCTATAAGGACTGGGACTGAAGCTTTCTTT | TRBJ1-1 | - | - | TRBV6-5
CASSEAGGSFDEQYF | TGTGCCAGCAGTGAAGCAGGGGGGAGTTTCGACGAGCAGTACTTC | TRBJ2-7 | - | - | TRBV2
CASSGASTGGTEAFF | TGTGCCAGCAGTGGGGCGAGTACAGGGGGCACTGAAGCTTTCTTT | TRBJ1-1 | TRBD1 | - | TRBV2
CASSLSSGTIDTQYF | TGTGCCAGCAGTTTATCTAGCGGGACGATAGATACGCAGTATTTT | TRBJ2-3 | TRBD2 | - | TRBV27
CASSSHRDSTYNEQFF | TGCGCCAGCAGTTCCCACCGGGACTCCACCTACAATGAGCAGTTCTTC | TRBJ2-1 | - | - | TRBV10-2
CASSPRGGGPYNEQFF | TGTGCCAGCAGCCCCAGGGGAGGGGGTCCCTACAATGAGCAGTTCTTC | TRBJ2-1 | - | few | TRBV11-2
CASSWSLGQSLYEQYF | TGTGCCAGCAGTTGGTCACTGGGACAGAGCCTCTACGAGCAGTACTTC | TRBJ2-7 | TRBD1 | - | TRBV28
CASSLTAGFGNTIYF | TGTGCCAGCAGTCTAACCGCAGGGTTTGGAAACACCATATATTTT | TRBJ1-3 | - | few | TRBV27
CASSLGTPAYEQYF | TGTGCCAGCAGTTTGGGGACTCCCGCCTACGAGCAGTACTTC | TRBJ2-7 | - | - | TRBV28
CASSGALGGYTF | TGTGCCAGCAGTGGGGCCCTTGGGGGCTACACCTTC | TRBJ1-2 | - | few | TRBV6-1
CASSITQDQPQHF | TGTGCCAGCAGCATAACCCAGGATCAGCCCCAGCATTTT | TRBJ1-5 | - | - | TRBV5-6
CASSQGPSGRIREKLFF | TGCGCCAGCAGCCAAGGCCCCTCGGGGAGGATTCGTGAAAAACTGTTTTTT | TRBJ1-4 | - | - | TRBV4-3
CASARREGGNTEAFF | TGCGCCAGCGCCAGGAGGGAGGGGGGGAACACTGAAGCTTTCTTT | TRBJ1-1 | - | - | TRBV5-1
CASSIPDRGRTDTQYF | TGTGCCAGTAGTATACCGGACAGGGGGCGCACAGATACGCAGTATTTT | TRBJ2-3 | TRBD1 | - | TRBV19
CASSSGAGLLNSPLHF | TGTGCCAGCAGTTCAGGGGCAGGGCTACTTAATTCACCCCTCCACTTT | TRBJ1-6 | - | - | TRBV6-5
CASSPPSGVSGNTIYF | TGTGCCAGCAGTCCACCCTCAGGGGTCTCTGGAAACACCATATATTTT | TRBJ1-3 | - | - | TRBV28
CASSQGQDYEQYF | TGTGCCAGCAGCCAAGGACAGGACTACGAGCAGTACTTC | TRBJ2-7 | - | - | TRBV4-2
CASNQGRGGELFF | TGTGCCAGCAATCAGGGGCGAGGCGGGGAGCTGTTTTTT | TRBJ2-2 | - | - | TRBV7-9
CASSLNVNSPLHF | TGTGCCAGCAGTTTAAATGTGAATTCACCCCTCCACTTT | TRBJ1-6 | - | - | TRBV28
CASSLETEAFF | TGTGCCAGCAGCCTGGAGACTGAAGCTTTCTTT | TRBJ1-1 | - | - | TRBV14